Below, 17 T cell receptor beta chains from the same sample are listed, as sequenced in a study of T cell responses to AZD1222 COVID-19 vaccine. Some clones are missing from TCRdb's copy, which holds only in-frame ones; the method was immunoSEQ multiplex PCR. The data contain about 96,000 clones, 88% of them seen just once; the ten biggest clones take up approximately 2.8%. This specimen was peripheral blood, taken on day 0 of AZD1222 vaccination. Source of these receptors: an adult in good health.

This clone came up a few times. The chain recombines TRBV7-2 with TRBJ1-5, with 7 bases aligning to TRBD1. Trimming cost V 5 bases and J 7 bases; bases outside gene matches: 5. The germline CDR1 and CDR2 sequences are SGHTA and FQGNSA. The CDR3 sequence is 13 residues long. The DNA of the CDR3 is TGTGCCAGCAGCGTTAACAGGGGACAGCCCCAGCATTTT. Protein product: CASSVNRGQPQHF. Full variable domain (outside the CDR3, taken from reference TRBV7-2 and TRBJ1-5): GAGVSQSPSNKVTEKGKDVELRCDPISGHTALYWYRQSLGQGLEFLIYFQGNSAPDKSGLPSDRFSAERTGGSVSTLTIQRTQQEDSAVYLCASSVNRGQPQHFGDGTRLSIL.

The CDR3 spells CASSPGTGGENEQFF. CDR3 nucleotide sequence: TGTGCCAGCTCACCCGGGACAGGGGGGGAGAATGAGCAGTTCTTC. This sequence joins TRBV18 and TRBJ2-1; 11 bases align to TRBD1. This CDR3 spans 15 amino acids. The germline V gene has CDR1 KGHSH and CDR2 LQKENI. V shed 3 bases, J shed 7 bases, and the junction held 5 bases outside the gene matches.

V and J are TRBV14 and TRBJ1-6; 7 positions agree with TRBD1. This CDR3 contains 13 residues. Per the germline V gene, CDR1 is SGHDN and CDR2 is FVKESK. J lost 5 bases, V lost 9 bases, and 4 bases had no gene match. The CDR3 nucleotides read TGTGCCAGACCCGGGACAGATAATTCACCCCTCCACTTT. As protein: CARPGTDNSPLHF.

The chain employs TRBV3-1 (or the pseudogene TRBV3-2) and TRBJ2-3; D possibly matches TRBD1 or TRBD2 (6 bases each). The CDR3 extends over 16 amino acids. Germline CDR1 reads LGHDT; CDR2 reads YNNKEL (reference sequence). V was clipped by 5 bases and J by 1 base, with 16 bases between them. CDR3 DNA sequence: TGTGCCAGCAGCAGACTAGGGGGTCGCGGCACAGATACGCAGTATTTT. It codes for CASSRLGGRGTDTQYF.

The chain uses TRBV10-3 and TRBJ1-3; tentatively, D is TRBD1 (6 bases). Germline values: CDR1 ENHRY, CDR2 SYGVKD. The CDR3 spans 16 residues. V gave up 6 bases and J gave up 0 bases, with 15 bases separating them. As DNA, the CDR3 is TGTGCCATCAGAGACCCCGGACAGAACTCTGGAAACACCATATATTTT. The encoded protein is CAIRDPGQNSGNTIYF.

The chain combines TRBV7-2 with TRBJ1-2; the D gene is possibly TRBD1 (5 bases). The CDR3 loop spans 11 amino acids. V lost 1 base and J lost 14, with 11 bases in between. Germline loops: CDR1 SGHTA, CDR2 FQGNSA. The CDR3 reads CASSLGQGQTF. The CDR3 region has the DNA TGTGCCAGCAGCTTAGGGCAGGGTCAAACCTTC.

This clone was observed a few times. The J gene is TRBJ1-5, the V gene TRBV11-2; D is undetermined. This CDR3 comprises 13 residues. In germline, CDR1 is SGHAT, CDR2 FQNNGV. Trimming cost V 3 bases and J 0 bases, with 3 bases left between them. The CDR3, as DNA: TGTGCCAGCAGCTTCGGTAGCAATCAGCCCCAGCATTTT. Its translation: CASSFGSNQPQHF.

This clone was seen a single time. The chain combines TRBV5-1 with TRBJ2-7, with no clear D. The CDR3 covers 11 residues. Germline lookup yields CDR1 SGHRS and CDR2 YFSETQ. Trimming took 2 bases from V and 2 from J, leaving 2 bases between them. The CDR3 loop reads CASSLAYEQYF. Here the CDR3 DNA reads TGCGCCAGCAGCTTAGCCTACGAGCAGTACTTC. Complete variable domain (other parts from reference TRBV5-1 and TRBJ2-7): KAGVTQTPRYLIKTRGQQVTLSCSPISGHRSVSWYQQTPGQGLQFLFEYFSETQRNKGNFPGRFSGRQFSNSRSEMNVSTLELGDSALYLCASSLAYEQYFGPGTRLTVT.

This chain links TRBV28 with TRBJ2-1; D perhaps matches TRBD2 (6 bases). CDR3 size: 15 residues. V lost 4 bases and J lost 4, with 14 bases in between. CDR1 and CDR2 (germline): MDHEN, SYDVKM. The CDR3 nucleotides are TGTGCCAGCAGTTCCTCGGACTACTCTTACAATGAGCAGTTCTTC. It yields the protein CASSSSDYSYNEQFF.

This clone was recorded once. The chain joins TRBV5-4 to TRBJ2-4; 7 nucleotides align to TRBD1. The CDR3 covers 17 residues. V dropped 0 bases and J dropped 2; count of bases not matched to a gene: 8. Germline V gene lookup returns CDR1 SGHNT and CDR2 YYREEE (reference sequence). Written as DNA, the CDR3 is TGTGCCAGCAGCTTGGAGAAGACGACAGGGACCAAAAACATTCAGTACTTC. It codes for CASSLEKTTGTKNIQYF. Full variable domain (remainder filled in from reference TRBV5-4 and TRBJ2-4): ETGVTQSPTHLIKTRGQQVTLRCSSQSGHNTVSWYQQALGQGPQFIFQYYREEENGRGNFPPRFSGLQFPNYSSELNVNALELDDSALYLCASSLEKTTGTKNIQYFGAGTRLSVL.

This chain connects TRBV19 to TRBJ1-3; D not certain. Per the germline V gene, CDR1 is LNHDA and CDR2 is SQIVND (reference sequence). The V end lost 4 bases, the J end lost 13 bases, and 17 bases lay between the germline ends. The CDR3 loop spans 13 amino acids. The CDR3 loop is CASSNPRRVSIYF. CDR3 in DNA: TGTGCCAGTAGTAACCCGAGGAGAGTCTCAATATATTTT.

The rearrangement joins TRBV28 to TRBJ1-5; possible D gene TRBD1, 5 bases. Germline values: CDR1 MDHEN, CDR2 SYDVKM. The V end lost 3 bases, the J end lost 6 bases, and 18 bases lay between the germline ends. The CDR3 has 16 amino acids. CDR3 protein: CASSLRQRLGRQPQHF. CDR3 coding DNA: TGTGCCAGCAGTTTGAGACAGCGTTTAGGGCGTCAGCCCCAGCATTTT.

The rearrangement uses TRBV9 and TRBJ2-7; 10 bases match TRBD1. In germline, CDR1 is SGDLS, CDR2 YYNGEE. This CDR3 comprises 15 residues. V lost 3 bases and J lost 1; bases outside the gene matches: 4. The CDR3 DNA is TGTGCCAGCAGCGAGGGACAGGGGATATCCTACGAGCAGTACTTC. Translating gives CASSEGQGISYEQYF.

This rearrangement joins TRBV27 to TRBJ2-3, with 10 bases identical to TRBD1. CDR1 and CDR2 from the germline V gene are MNHEY and SMNVEV (reference sequence). The CDR3 runs 17 residues. V trimming: 0 bases; J trimming: 3 bases; junction bases outside the gene matches: 6. CDR3 in amino acids: CASSLSSGTGVTDTQYF. In nucleotides, the CDR3 is TGTGCCAGCAGTTTATCCTCCGGGACAGGGGTAACAGATACGCAGTATTTT.

The sample holds one count of this clone. The V call is TRBV30, the J call TRBJ1-2; 7 bases are shared with TRBD1. CDR1 is GTSNPN, CDR2 SVGIG, per germline (reference sequence). The CDR3 covers 13 residues. V gave up 3 bases and J gave up 3 bases; unmatched junction bases: 4. Written as DNA, the CDR3 is TGTGCCTGGAGATCGGGACAGTACTATGGCTACACCTTC. It translates to CAWRSGQYYGYTF.

The CDR3 DNA follows: TGTGCCAGCAGCTTAGTATCAGGGGCCAAAAACATTCAGTACTTC. Translating it yields CASSLVSGAKNIQYF. J is TRBJ2-4 and V is TRBV11-2; maybe TRBD1 (5 bases). Trimming shortened V by 1 base and J by 1 base, and 8 bases separated the two germline ends. The CDR3 is 15 amino acids. Germline values: CDR1 SGHAT, CDR2 FQNNGV.

V is TRBV7-9 and J is TRBJ2-3; no definite D call. The V end lost 4 bases, the J end lost 3 bases, and 11 bases lay between the germline ends. In germline, CDR1 is SEHNR, CDR2 FQNEAQ (reference sequence). There are 14 residues in the CDR3. DNA for the CDR3: TGTGCCAGCAGCTACTATTCTATTACAGATACGCAGTATTTT. Translated, it gives CASSYYSITDTQYF.